Presented here are 27 T cell receptor beta chains from one specimen sequenced in a study of lymphopenia after photon versus proton radiotherapy. Measured with immunoSEQ multiplex PCR; TCRdb has only the in-frame clones, and not every one. The data contain about 64,000 clones, roughly 90% of them singletons. Sequences were derived from peripheral blood, sampled from a patient treated with proton-based radiotherapy. These receptors were obtained from an elderly man with esophageal cancer.

This clone was counted only a few times. This chain uses TRBV7-9 with TRBJ2-4; D ambiguous. Trimming cost V 5 bases and J 2 bases, with 10 bases left between them. This CDR3 is 14 amino acids long. Per the germline V gene, CDR1 is SEHNR and CDR2 is FQNEAQ (reference sequence). The CDR3 DNA sequence: TGTGCCAGCAGCCGCCTAGAGACCAAAAACATTCAGTACTTC. Translated, it gives CASSRLETKNIQYF.

This clone has a single count. The V gene is TRBV18, the J gene TRBJ1-1, with D possibly being TRBD1 (5 bases). The CDR3 spans 17 residues. Germline CDR1 and CDR2: KGHSH and LQKENI. Trimming removed 2 bases at V and 6 bases at J, with 22 bases between. The DNA for the CDR3 is TGTGCCAGCTCACCAAGGGGCTTGGGGGGGAGGATACCTGAAGCTTTCTTT. Its protein is CASSPRGLGGRIPEAFF. Full variable domain (remainder filled in from reference TRBV18 and TRBJ1-1): NAGVMQNPRHLVRRRGQEARLRCSPMKGHSHVYWYRQLPEEGLKFMVYLQKENIIDESGMPKERFSAEFPKEGPSILRIQQVVRGDSAAYFCASSPRGLGGRIPEAFFGQGTRLTVV.

This clone was seen a single time. The chain joins TRBV5-8 to TRBJ1-5; maybe TRBD1 (5 bases). The germline gives CDR1 SGHTS, CDR2 YDEGEE. This CDR3 has 18 residues. V was cut by 4 bases and J by 0 bases, with 20 bases left in between. The CDR3 coding sequence is TGTGCCAGCAGCCGGTGGAGACAGCGAGTAAATAGCAATCAGCCCCAGCATTTT. Its protein is CASSRWRQRVNSNQPQHF.

The chain employs TRBV7-2 and TRBJ2-7; 9 bases align to TRBD1. The CDR3 is made up of 14 amino acids. The V gene's germline CDR1 is SGHTA and CDR2 FQGNSA. Trimming took 5 bases from V and 2 from J; bases not matched to a gene: 4. CDR3: CASSARQGAYEQYF. The DNA for the CDR3 is TGTGCCAGCAGCGCACGACAGGGGGCCTACGAGCAGTACTTC.

The rearrangement links TRBV4-2 to TRBJ1-5; unclear D gene. Germline CDR1 is LGHNA and CDR2 is YNFKEQ. V was clipped by 1 base and J by 2 bases, with 9 bases between them. The CDR3 extends over 15 amino acids. As DNA, the CDR3 is TGTGCCAGCAGCCAAGGGGTGGAGGGCAATCAGCCCCAGCATTTT. The encoded protein is CASSQGVEGNQPQHF.

The V gene is TRBV11-3, the J gene TRBJ2-2; D perhaps matches TRBD1 (6 bases). Per germline, CDR1 SGHNT and CDR2 YENEEA. The CDR3 spans 19 residues. The ends were cut back, 4 bases at V and 3 bases at J, with 24 bases in the middle. In nucleotides, the CDR3 is TGTGCCAGCAGCTCCCCCAGGGGACCCAGGGCCGGCGACACCGGGGAGCTGTTTTTT. This translates into CASSSPRGPRAGDTGELFF.

The chain uses TRBV9 and TRBJ1-6; TRBD1 is a possible D gene (5 bases). Germline V gives CDR1 SGDLS, CDR2 YYNGEE. This CDR3 comprises 17 residues. V shed 0 bases and J shed 3 bases, with 13 bases lying between them. The CDR3 DNA reads TGTGCCAGCAGCGTAGCCCCGAGGGGCGACTATAATTCACCCCTCCACTTT. Translating it yields CASSVAPRGDYNSPLHF. The full variable domain, in which reference TRBV9 and TRBJ1-6 provide the parts outside the CDR3, is DSGVTQTPKHLITATGQRVTLRCSPRSGDLSVYWYQQSLDQGLQFLIQYYNGEERAKGNILERFSAQQFPDLHSELNLSSLELGDSALYFCASSVAPRGDYNSPLHFGNGTRLTVT.

This clone has more than one count but fewer than ten. This chain connects TRBV7-9 to TRBJ1-2; a weak D match, TRBD1 (5 bases). Trimming left V 3 bases short and J 5 bases short, with 10 bases between. CDR1 is SEHNR and CDR2 is FQNEAQ in the germline V gene (reference sequence). This CDR3 spans 13 amino acids. For the CDR3, the DNA is TGTGCCAGCAGCTTGACCGACAGATATGGCTACACCTTC. The encoded protein is CASSLTDRYGYTF.

Only one count was recorded for this clone. The V gene is TRBV5-1, the J gene TRBJ2-5, with TRBD2 identical over 7 bases. V gave up 3 bases and J gave up 0 bases; unmatched junction bases: 5. The CDR3 runs 15 residues. Germline assignment: CDR1 SGHRS and CDR2 YFSETQ. The CDR3 coding sequence is TGCGCCAGCAGCTCCGGACTAGACCACCAAGAGACCCAGTACTTC. Translation: CASSSGLDHQETQYF.

V and J are TRBV5-1 and TRBJ1-5; D is uncertain. Germline lookup yields CDR1 SGHRS and CDR2 YFSETQ. V gave up 0 bases and J gave up 0 bases, with 4 bases separating them. This CDR3 has 14 amino acids. The CDR3 loop reads CASSLDGSNQPQHF. The CDR3 DNA is TGCGCCAGCAGCTTGGACGGTAGCAATCAGCCCCAGCATTTT.

The CDR3 region is CASEGDEQFF. The CDR3 DNA reads TGCGCCAGCGAGGGGGATGAGCAGTTCTTC. The chain joins TRBV10-2 to TRBJ2-1; a weak D match, TRBD1 (6 bases). This CDR3 is 10 amino acids long. Trimming cost V 8 bases and J 8 bases, with 7 bases left between them. Germline V CDR1 and CDR2: WSHSY, SAAADI.

This rearrangement joins TRBV29-1 to TRBJ2-3, with 8 positions matching TRBD1. This CDR3 has 14 residues. CDR1 SQVTM and CDR2 ANQGSEA come from the germline V gene. Trimming cost V 8 bases and J 3 bases; bases outside gene matches: 10. CDR3 coding DNA: TGCAGCACCCACTCAGGGGGCGCGACAGATACGCAGTATTTT. Translating it yields CSTHSGGATDTQYF.

The gene calls are TRBV5-4 and TRBJ2-3; 14 bases are shared with TRBD2. The V gene's germline CDR1 is SGHNT and CDR2 YYREEE (reference sequence). The CDR3 loop spans 17 amino acids. The junction had 5 bases not matched to a gene; V was cut back by 4 bases and J by 1 base. CDR3 sequence (DNA): TGTGCCAGCAGCGACGGACTAGCGGGGGGCCGCACAGATACGCAGTATTTT. Translated: CASSDGLAGGRTDTQYF. The full variable domain, in which reference TRBV5-4 and TRBJ2-3 provide the parts outside the CDR3, is ETGVTQSPTHLIKTRGQQVTLRCSSQSGHNTVSWYQQALGQGPQFIFQYYREEENGRGNFPPRFSGLQFPNYSSELNVNALELDDSALYLCASSDGLAGGRTDTQYFGPGTRLTVL.

The chain is built from TRBV6-6 and TRBJ2-5; unclear D gene. Germline CDR1 reads MNHNY; CDR2 reads SVGAGI (reference sequence). V dropped 6 bases and J dropped 5 bases, with 10 bases sitting between them. This CDR3 spans 12 amino acids. CDR3 protein: CASSLEWETQYF. The CDR3 nucleotides are TGTGCCAGCAGCCTTGAATGGGAGACCCAGTACTTC.

This clone showed up just once. The rearrangement joins TRBV14 to TRBJ2-1; 13 positions match TRBD2. Trimming took 4 bases from V and 3 from J; bases not matched to a gene: 12. The CDR3 sequence is 19 residues long. Germline V gene sequence: CDR1 SGHDN, CDR2 FVKESK. The CDR3 reads CASSPDFQLAGGYYNEQFF. CDR3 nucleotides: TGTGCCAGCAGCCCGGACTTCCAACTAGCGGGAGGGTACTACAATGAGCAGTTCTTC.

The genes are TRBV29-1 and TRBJ2-1, with 11 bases matching TRBD2. From germline, CDR1 is SQVTM and CDR2 ANQGSEA. Trimming at V came to 3 bases and at J to 6 bases, leaving 10 bases not matched to a gene. CDR3 length equals 16 residues. CDR3 DNA sequence: TGCAGCGTTGATTCCGGGGTAGCGGGAGGGACCAATGAGCAGTTCTTC. This gives the protein CSVDSGVAGGTNEQFF.

The chain links TRBV19 to TRBJ1-1; TRBD1 matches 7 bases. CDR1 and CDR2 from the germline V gene are LNHDA and SQIVND (reference sequence). The CDR3 spans 14 residues. V shed 3 bases, J shed 0 bases, and the junction held 1 base outside the gene matches. This chain's CDR3 is CASSIGQVNTEAFF. CDR3 in DNA: TGTGCCAGTAGTATCGGACAGGTGAACACTGAAGCTTTCTTT.

The chain recombines TRBV19 with TRBJ2-5; D may be TRBD1 (6 bases). From germline, CDR1 is LNHDA and CDR2 SQIVND (reference sequence). This CDR3 is 15 amino acids long. V was clipped by 4 bases and J by 1 base, with 13 bases between them. The CDR3 DNA is TGTGCCAGTAGTACCCCTTCAGGGGCCCAAGAGACCCAGTACTTC. This encodes CASSTPSGAQETQYF.

The chain is built from TRBV7-9 and TRBJ1-3, with D perhaps TRBD1 (6 bases). The CDR3 covers 17 residues. Germline V gene sequence: CDR1 SEHNR, CDR2 FQNEAQ (reference sequence). V lost 2 bases and J 0 bases, leaving 14 bases between the germline ends. CDR3 nucleotide sequence: TGTGCCAGCAGCTTAAGGCAGGGGCCTAGCTCTGGAAACACCATATATTTT. It yields the protein CASSLRQGPSSGNTIYF.

The chain employs TRBV4-1 and TRBJ1-2, with D perhaps TRBD1 (5 bases). Looked up from germline, CDR1 is MGHRA and CDR2 is YSYEKL. The CDR3 consists of 13 residues. Deletions cut 4 bases from V and 4 bases from J, with 10 bases between. DNA of the CDR3: TGCGCCAGCAGCCCGGGGGTTATCTATGGCTACACCTTC. Protein: CASSPGVIYGYTF.

The rearrangement joins TRBV5-4 to TRBJ2-3; the D gene is possibly TRBD1 (5 bases). V lost 3 bases, J lost 5 bases, and 16 bases lay in between. The length of the CDR3 is 15 residues. Germline values: CDR1 SGHNT, CDR2 YYREEE (reference sequence). CDR3 amino acids: CASSWVTTQEDTQYF. The CDR3 bases are TGTGCCAGCAGCTGGGTAACAACACAGGAAGATACGCAGTATTTT.

The chain couples TRBV5-1 to TRBJ2-2; the D call may be TRBD1 or TRBD2 (5 bases each). The CDR3 has 15 residues. Trimming removed 3 bases at V and 3 bases at J, with 12 bases between. CDR1 is SGHRS, CDR2 YFSETQ, per germline. The DNA for the CDR3 is TGCGCCAGCAGCTCCTTAGGGACGGACACCGGGGAGCTGTTTTTT. Its protein product is CASSSLGTDTGELFF. Using reference TRBV5-1 and TRBJ2-2 for the parts outside the CDR3, the full variable domain is KAGVTQTPRYLIKTRGQQVTLSCSPISGHRSVSWYQQTPGQGLQFLFEYFSETQRNKGNFPGRFSGRQFSNSRSEMNVSTLELGDSALYLCASSSLGTDTGELFFGEGSRLTVL.

This rearrangement joins TRBV9 to TRBJ1-1, with 10 bases aligning to TRBD1. CDR3 size: 15 residues. Trimming at V came to 1 base and at J to 3 bases, leaving 3 bases not matched to a gene. Germline V gene data show CDR1 as SGDLS and CDR2 as YYNGEE. The CDR3 loop is CASSVRQGADTEAFF. The DNA for the CDR3 is TGTGCCAGCAGCGTAAGACAGGGGGCCGACACTGAAGCTTTCTTT.

V and J are TRBV25-1 and TRBJ2-3; D possibly corresponds to TRBD1 (6 bases). Trimming took 4 bases from V and 1 from J, leaving 6 bases between them. In germline, CDR1 is MGHDK, CDR2 SYGVNS. The CDR3 is made up of 13 amino acids. CDR3 in amino acids: CASSGQGTDTQYF. CDR3 DNA: TGTGCCAGCAGTGGACAGGGCACAGATACGCAGTATTTT.

The chain recombines TRBV5-4 with TRBJ2-5, with D possibly matching TRBD1 (6 bases). V was shortened by 0 bases and J by 5 bases, with 8 bases between the two germline ends. The CDR3 consists of 13 residues. Germline-derived CDR1 and CDR2 are SGHNT and YYREEE (reference sequence). CDR3 DNA sequence: TGTGCCAGCAGCTTGGACAGGGCCGAGACCCAGTACTTC. This gives the protein CASSLDRAETQYF.

The J gene is TRBJ1-2, the V gene TRBV6-6, with a tentative D call TRBD1 (5 bases). This CDR3 spans 14 amino acids. V shed 6 bases and J shed 4 bases, with 15 bases lying between them. The germline V gene encodes CDR1 MNHNY and CDR2 SVGAGI (reference sequence). CDR3 region: CASRDGGGSYGYTF. The CDR3 DNA reads TGTGCCAGCAGAGACGGGGGAGGGAGCTATGGCTACACCTTC.

The chain links TRBV2 to TRBJ2-1; TRBD2 agrees at 10 bases. The CDR3 covers 16 residues. With 6 bases clipped from V and 10 bases from J, the junction kept 15 bases outside the gene matches. Germline CDR1 SNHLY, CDR2 FYNNEI. CDR3 DNA sequence: TGTGCCAGCAGCCTCCGACTTGTAGCGGGGGGAGGGGAGCAGTTCTTC. As protein: CASSLRLVAGGGEQFF.